This T cell receptor (beta chain) emerged from a study of blood T cell repertoires in COVID-19. The repertoire was sequenced with immunoSEQ multiplex PCR; TCRdb's copy has only in-frame clones and lacks some. Of roughly 60,000 clones listed, roughly 90% were seen once; the top ten hold almost 4%. Trimming took 6 bases from V and 0 from J, leaving 18 bases between them. The CDR3 length is 17 residues. Germline loops: CDR1 SGHAT, CDR2 FQNNGV. The chain is built from TRBV11-2 and TRBJ2-1, with D unclear. This sequence was found in a human donor in a cohort sampled during active COVID-19. The specimen sequenced was peripheral blood. Here the CDR3 reads CASRYELSASSYNEQFF. As DNA, the CDR3 is TGTGCCAGCAGGTATGAGCTTTCTGCTAGCTCCTACAATGAGCAGTTCTTC.